This TCR beta chain comes out of a study of blood T cell repertoires in COVID-19. Overall study context: From T cells, B-cell-depleted T cells, or PBMCs came the material, which was cDNA or gDNA.

Authors' analysis steps: Estimated nucleated cell counts came from reference gene primer amplification. Here immunoSEQ multiplex PCR was the method, and the copy in TCRdb shows in-frame clones only, minus some. D and trimming come from the DNA, and the V and J calls and clone size come from that table. This repertoire shows some 300,000 clones, 89% found once; its top ten account for approximately 9.8%. Looked up from germline, CDR1 is SGHNT and CDR2 is YENEEA. J gave up 0 bases and V 5 bases, and 12 bases lay outside the gene matches. The CDR3 length is 18 residues. This receptor was identified in a woman between 35 and 50 years old who had recovered from COVID-19. The chain combines TRBV11-3 with TRBJ1-4; 7 bases map to TRBD1. The specimen sequenced was PBMCs or T cells enriched from blood (not recorded which). The CDR3 DNA reads TGTGCCAGCAGCAGAGGGACAGCTTTAAAGGCAACTAATGAAAAACTGTTTTTT. Encoded protein: CASSRGTALKATNEKLFF.